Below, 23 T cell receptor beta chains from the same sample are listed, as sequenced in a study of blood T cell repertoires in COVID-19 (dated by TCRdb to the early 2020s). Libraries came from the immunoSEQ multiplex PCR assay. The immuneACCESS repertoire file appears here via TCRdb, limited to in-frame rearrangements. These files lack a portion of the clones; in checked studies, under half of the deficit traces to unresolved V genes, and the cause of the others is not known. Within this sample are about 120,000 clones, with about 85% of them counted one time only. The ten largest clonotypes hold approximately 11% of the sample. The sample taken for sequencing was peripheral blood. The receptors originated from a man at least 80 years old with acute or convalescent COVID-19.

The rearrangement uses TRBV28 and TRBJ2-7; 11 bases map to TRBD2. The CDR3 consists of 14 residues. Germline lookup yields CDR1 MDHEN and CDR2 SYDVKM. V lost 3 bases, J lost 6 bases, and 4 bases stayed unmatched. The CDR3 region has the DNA TGTGCCAGCAGTTTGTCCGGGACTAGCGGCGAGCAGTACTTC. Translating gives CASSLSGTSGEQYF. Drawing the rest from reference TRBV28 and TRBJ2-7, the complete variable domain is DVKVTQSSRYLVKRTGEKVFLECVQDMDHENMFWYRQDPGLGLRLIYFSYDVKMKEKGDIPEGYSVSREKKERFSLILESASTNQTSMYLCASSLSGTSGEQYFGPGTRLTVT.

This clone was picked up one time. The CDR3 region has the DNA TGCGCCAGCAGCTTGTCGAGTCCTGGAAACACCATATATTTT. It is translated as CASSLSSPGNTIYF. The chain employs TRBV5-1 and TRBJ1-3, with D unclear. There are 14 residues in the CDR3. CDR1 SGHRS and CDR2 YFSETQ come from the germline V gene. With 1 base removed from V and 2 bases from J, the gap between germline ends came to 7 bases.

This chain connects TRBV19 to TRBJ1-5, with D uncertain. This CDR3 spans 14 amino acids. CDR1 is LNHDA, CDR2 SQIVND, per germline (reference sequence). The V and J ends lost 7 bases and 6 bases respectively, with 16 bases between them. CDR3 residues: CASTSRGIIQPQHF. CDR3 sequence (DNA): TGTGCCAGTACCTCACGGGGTATCATTCAGCCCCAGCATTTT.

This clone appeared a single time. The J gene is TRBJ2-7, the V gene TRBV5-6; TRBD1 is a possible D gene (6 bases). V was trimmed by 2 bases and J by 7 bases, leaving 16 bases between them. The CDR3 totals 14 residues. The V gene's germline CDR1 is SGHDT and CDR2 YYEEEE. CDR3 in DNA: TGTGCCAGCAGCTTCGGTACAGGGTTAGAGGAGCAGTACTTC. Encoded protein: CASSFGTGLEEQYF. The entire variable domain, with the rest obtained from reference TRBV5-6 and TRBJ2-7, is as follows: DAGVTQSPTHLIKTRGQQVTLRCSPKSGHDTVSWYQQALGQGPQFIFQYYEEEERQRGNFPDRFSGHQFPNYSSELNVNALLLGDSALYLCASSFGTGLEEQYFGPGTRLTVT.

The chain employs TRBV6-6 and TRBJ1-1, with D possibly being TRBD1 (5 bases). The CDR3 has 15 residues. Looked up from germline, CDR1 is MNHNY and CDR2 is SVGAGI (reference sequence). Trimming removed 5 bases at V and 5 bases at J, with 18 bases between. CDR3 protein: CASSARAGRGTEAFF. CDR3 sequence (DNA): TGTGCCAGCAGTGCCCGGGCGGGGCGGGGGACTGAAGCTTTCTTT.

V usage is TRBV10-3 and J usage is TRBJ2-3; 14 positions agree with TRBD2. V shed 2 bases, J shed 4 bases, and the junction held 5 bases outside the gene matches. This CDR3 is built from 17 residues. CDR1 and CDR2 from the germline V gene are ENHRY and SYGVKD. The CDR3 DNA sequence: TGTGCCATCAGTGAGGGACTAGCGGGAGGTATCTCAGATACGCAGTATTTT. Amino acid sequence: CAISEGLAGGISDTQYF.

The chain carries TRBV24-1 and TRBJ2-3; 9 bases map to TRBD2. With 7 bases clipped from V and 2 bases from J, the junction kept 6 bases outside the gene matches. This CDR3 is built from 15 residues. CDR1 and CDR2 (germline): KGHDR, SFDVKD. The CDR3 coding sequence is TGTGCCACCAGCGTAGCGGGGGTAAACACAGATACGCAGTATTTT. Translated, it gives CATSVAGVNTDTQYF.

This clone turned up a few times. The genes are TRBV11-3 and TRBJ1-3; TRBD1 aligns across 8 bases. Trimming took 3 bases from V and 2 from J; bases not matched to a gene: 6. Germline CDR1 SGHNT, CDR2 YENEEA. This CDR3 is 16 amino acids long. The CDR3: CASSFGTGDTGNTIYF. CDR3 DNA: TGTGCCAGCAGCTTCGGGACAGGAGATACTGGAAACACCATATATTTT.

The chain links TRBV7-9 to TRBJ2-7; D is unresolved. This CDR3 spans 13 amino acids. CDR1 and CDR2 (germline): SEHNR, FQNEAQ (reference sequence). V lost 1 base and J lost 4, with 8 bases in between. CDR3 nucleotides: TGTGCCAGCAGCTTAGATACTACGTACGAGCAGTACTTC. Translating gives CASSLDTTYEQYF. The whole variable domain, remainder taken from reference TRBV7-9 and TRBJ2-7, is DTGVSQNPRHKITKRGQNVTFRCDPISEHNRLYWYRQTLGQGPEFLTYFQNEAQLEKSRLLSDRFSAERPKGSFSTLEIQRTEQGDSAMYLCASSLDTTYEQYFGPGTRLTVT.

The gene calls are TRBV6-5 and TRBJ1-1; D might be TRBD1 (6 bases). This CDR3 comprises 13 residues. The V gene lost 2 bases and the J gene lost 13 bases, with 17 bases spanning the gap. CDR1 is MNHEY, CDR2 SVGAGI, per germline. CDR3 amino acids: CASSYAGGETGFF. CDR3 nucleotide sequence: TGTGCCAGCAGTTACGCGGGGGGCGAAACGGGTTTCTTT.

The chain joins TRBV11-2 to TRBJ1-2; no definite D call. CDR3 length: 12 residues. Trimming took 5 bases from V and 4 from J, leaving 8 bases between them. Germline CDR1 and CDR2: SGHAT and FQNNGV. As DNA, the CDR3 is TGTGCCAGCAGCCTTGGCGGCTATGGCTACACCTTC. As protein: CASSLGGYGYTF.

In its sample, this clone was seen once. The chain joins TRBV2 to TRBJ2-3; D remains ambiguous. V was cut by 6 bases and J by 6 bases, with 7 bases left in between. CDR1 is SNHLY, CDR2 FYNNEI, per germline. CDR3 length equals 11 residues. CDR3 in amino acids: CASRSRDTQYF. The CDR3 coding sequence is TGTGCCAGCAGGTCTAGGGATACGCAGTATTTT.

CDR3 amino acids: CASSVGNEQYF. CDR3 coding DNA: TGTGCCAGCAGCGTAGGTAACGAGCAGTACTTC. V gene TRBV9 combines with J gene TRBJ2-7; D not certain. Germline V lookup: CDR1 SGDLS, CDR2 YYNGEE. The CDR3 spans 11 residues. V lost 0 bases and J lost 5, with 3 bases in between.

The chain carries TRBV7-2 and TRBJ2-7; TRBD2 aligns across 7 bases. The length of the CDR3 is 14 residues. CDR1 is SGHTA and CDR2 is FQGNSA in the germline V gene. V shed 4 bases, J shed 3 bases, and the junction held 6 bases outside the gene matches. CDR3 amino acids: CASSSSGVLYEQYF. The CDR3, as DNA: TGTGCCAGCAGCTCTAGCGGAGTTCTCTACGAGCAGTACTTC.

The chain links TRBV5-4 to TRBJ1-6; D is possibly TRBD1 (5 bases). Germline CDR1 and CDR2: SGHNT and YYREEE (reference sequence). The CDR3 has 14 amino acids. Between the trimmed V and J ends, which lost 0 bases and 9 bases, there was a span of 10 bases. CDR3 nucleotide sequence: TGTGCCAGCAGCTTGGATTGGACACGTTCACCCCTCCACTTT. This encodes CASSLDWTRSPLHF.

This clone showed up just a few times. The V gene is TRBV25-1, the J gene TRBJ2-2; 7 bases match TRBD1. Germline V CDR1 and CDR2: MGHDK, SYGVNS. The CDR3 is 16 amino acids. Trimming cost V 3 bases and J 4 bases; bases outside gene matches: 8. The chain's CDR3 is CASSDLRTGFTGELFF. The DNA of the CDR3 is TGTGCCAGCAGTGACCTTAGGACAGGATTCACCGGGGAGCTGTTTTTT.

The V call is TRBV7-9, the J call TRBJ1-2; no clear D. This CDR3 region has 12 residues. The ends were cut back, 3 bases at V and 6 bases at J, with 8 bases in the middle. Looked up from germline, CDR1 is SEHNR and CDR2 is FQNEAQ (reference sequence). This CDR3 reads CASSFRGNGYTF. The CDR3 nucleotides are TGTGCCAGCAGCTTCCGGGGAAATGGCTACACCTTC.

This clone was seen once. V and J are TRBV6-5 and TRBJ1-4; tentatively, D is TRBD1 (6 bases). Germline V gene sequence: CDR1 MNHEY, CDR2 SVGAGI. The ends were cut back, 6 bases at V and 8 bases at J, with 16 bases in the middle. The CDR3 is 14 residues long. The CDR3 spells CASSPAGAGEKLFF. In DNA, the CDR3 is TGTGCCAGCAGCCCCGCGGGGGCGGGGGAAAAACTGTTTTTT.

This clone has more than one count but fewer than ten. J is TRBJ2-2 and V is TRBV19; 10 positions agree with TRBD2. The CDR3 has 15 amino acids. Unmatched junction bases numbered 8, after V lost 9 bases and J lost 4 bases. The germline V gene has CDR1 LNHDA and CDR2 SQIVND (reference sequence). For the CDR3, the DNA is TGTGCCAGCACCTCTAGCGGGAGAGGCACCGGGGAGCTGTTTTTT. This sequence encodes CASTSSGRGTGELFF.

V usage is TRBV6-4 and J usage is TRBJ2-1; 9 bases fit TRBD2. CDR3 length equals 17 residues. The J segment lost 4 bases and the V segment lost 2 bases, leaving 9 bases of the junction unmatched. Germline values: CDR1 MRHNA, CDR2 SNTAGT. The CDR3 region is CASSDETSGKGYNEQFF. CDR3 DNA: TGTGCCAGCAGTGACGAGACTAGCGGAAAAGGATACAATGAGCAGTTCTTC.

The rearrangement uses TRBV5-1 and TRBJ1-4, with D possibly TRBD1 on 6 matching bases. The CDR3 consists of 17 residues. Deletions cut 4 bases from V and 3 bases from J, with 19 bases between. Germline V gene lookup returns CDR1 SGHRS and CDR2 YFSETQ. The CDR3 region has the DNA TGCGCCAGCAGCCCGGAGGGGGGGGGCGCTGCTAATGAAAAACTGTTTTTT. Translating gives CASSPEGGGAANEKLFF.

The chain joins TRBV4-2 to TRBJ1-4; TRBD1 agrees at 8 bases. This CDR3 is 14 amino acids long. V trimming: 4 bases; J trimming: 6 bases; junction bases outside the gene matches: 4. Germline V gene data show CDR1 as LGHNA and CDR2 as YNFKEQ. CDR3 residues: CASSLGTGYEKLFF. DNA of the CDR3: TGTGCCAGCAGCCTTGGGACAGGATATGAAAAACTGTTTTTT.

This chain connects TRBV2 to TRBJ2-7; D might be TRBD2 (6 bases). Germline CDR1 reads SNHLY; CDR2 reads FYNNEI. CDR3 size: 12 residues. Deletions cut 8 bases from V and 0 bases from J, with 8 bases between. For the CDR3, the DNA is TGTGCCAGCCGGGAGTACTCCTACGAGCAGTACTTC. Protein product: CASREYSYEQYF.